This paragraph covers one TCR beta chain sequence. Time point given: after dendritic cell vaccination, including at tumor progression/relapse. The data originate from a study of glioma-infiltrating T cells after dendritic cell vaccination. The CDR3 runs 14 residues. With V trimmed by 5 bases and J by 2 bases, 1 base remained unmatched. The germline V gene encodes CDR1 LNHNV and CDR2 YYDKDF (reference sequence). The data were produced by immunoSEQ multiplex PCR, yet TCRdb's version contains in-frame clones alone and is incomplete. In the table there are 85,000 to 100,000 clones, around four fifths of which are singletons.

The chain links TRBV15 to TRBJ2-1, with TRBD2 matching over 9 bases. The receptor's source is a human donor with glioblastoma. The sequencing here drew on blood, taken after dendritic cell vaccination. The CDR3 spells CATSGGGAYNEQFF. The CDR3 DNA is TGTGCCACCAGCGGCGGGGGGGCCTACAATGAGCAGTTCTTC.